This is a list of T cell receptor beta chains from one sample in a study of blood T cell repertoires in COVID-19. Sequencing was performed with immunoSEQ multiplex PCR; in TCRdb, only in-frame clones are kept and a portion is missing. The table lists more than 200,000 clones, about 89% of them singletons. Sequencing input: PBMCs or T cells enriched from blood (not recorded which). The receptors shown here come from a woman aged 18-29 years who had recovered from COVID-19. CDR3s include the opening cysteine and the closing phenylalanine or tryptophan. The order of the fields is V gene, J gene, clone size, D gene, CDR3 DNA, CDR3 protein. D genes are given only for firm matches. Not every row has a clone size; where given, it reads once, few, many or a size class.

v_call: TRBV18
j_call: TRBJ2-7
clone_size: once
d_call: NA
cdr3_nt: TGTGCCAGCTCACCAACTGGAGGGGGCAGCTCCTACGAGCAGTACTTC
cdr3_aa: CASSPTGGGSSYEQYF

v_call: TRBV7-9
j_call: TRBJ2-7
clone_size: NA
d_call: NA
cdr3_nt: TGTGCCAGCGCCCCCCCCCGGAGGGGCCCGTTTAGCGAGCAGTACTTC
cdr3_aa: CASAPPRRGPFSEQYF

v_call: TRBV6-5
j_call: TRBJ2-1
clone_size: NA
d_call: TRBD2
cdr3_nt: TGTGCCAGCAGTCCCCGGAGCGGGGGTATCTATGAGCAGTTCTTC
cdr3_aa: CASSPRSGGIYEQFF

v_call: TRBV7-2
j_call: TRBJ2-1
clone_size: NA
d_call: TRBD2
cdr3_nt: TGTGCCAGCAGCTTCGGGGGGGCCCCCAACAATGAGCAGTTCTTC
cdr3_aa: CASSFGGAPNNEQFF

v_call: TRBV27
j_call: TRBJ2-1
clone_size: NA
d_call: TRBD2
cdr3_nt: TGTGCCAGCAGTCTACCGGGACTAGCGTCCAATGAGCAGTTCTTC
cdr3_aa: CASSLPGLASNEQFF

v_call: TRBV15
j_call: TRBJ2-1
clone_size: once
d_call: NA
cdr3_nt: TGTGCCACCAGCAAACCTACCCTCCGGGGGGCACCACTCTTC
cdr3_aa: CATSKPTLRGAPLF

v_call: TRBV10-3
j_call: TRBJ1-2
clone_size: NA
d_call: NA
cdr3_nt: TGTGCCATCAGTGAGGGGGCCTATGGCTACACCTTC
cdr3_aa: CAISEGAYGYTF

v_call: TRBV5-4
j_call: TRBJ2-6
clone_size: NA
d_call: TRBD1
cdr3_nt: TGTGCCAGCAGCTCGGGGGGACAGGGCCTCTCTGGGGCCAACGTCCTGACTTTC
cdr3_aa: CASSSGGQGLSGANVLTF

v_call: TRBV4-3
j_call: TRBJ1-1
clone_size: NA
d_call: NA
cdr3_nt: TGCGCCAGCAGCCAGATGGCGGGCACTGAAGCTTTCTTT
cdr3_aa: CASSQMAGTEAFF

v_call: TRBV4-3
j_call: TRBJ2-1
clone_size: NA
d_call: NA
cdr3_nt: TGCGCCAGCAGCCAAGCCCTCACTGGTGAGCAGTTCTTC
cdr3_aa: CASSQALTGEQFF

v_call: TRBV4-1
j_call: TRBJ2-4
clone_size: NA
d_call: TRBD2
cdr3_nt: TGCGCCAGCAGCCAAGGTCTCGGGGGGAAAGACATTCAGTACTTC
cdr3_aa: CASSQGLGGKDIQYF

v_call: TRBV2
j_call: TRBJ2-1
clone_size: NA
d_call: NA
cdr3_nt: TGTGCCAGCAGTATACCGGGGAGCGGTGAGCAGTTCTTC
cdr3_aa: CASSIPGSGEQFF

v_call: TRBV11-3
j_call: TRBJ2-2
clone_size: NA
d_call: TRBD2
cdr3_nt: TGTGCCAGCAGCTCTTCTACGGGACTAGCGGGAGACGGGGAGCTGTTTTTT
cdr3_aa: CASSSSTGLAGDGELFF

v_call: TRBV5-5
j_call: TRBJ1-4
clone_size: NA
d_call: TRBD1
cdr3_nt: TGTGCCAGCAGCTTAAGGGACAGGAGTGAAAAACTGTTTTTT
cdr3_aa: CASSLRDRSEKLFF

v_call: TRBV14
j_call: TRBJ2-5
clone_size: once
d_call: NA
cdr3_nt: TGTGCCAGCAGTAGGAGCTACCAAGAGACCCAGTACTTC
cdr3_aa: CASSRSYQETQYF

v_call: TRBV11-1
j_call: TRBJ1-4
clone_size: once
d_call: NA
cdr3_nt: TGTGCCAGCAGCGCTGGCAGGGAGGGGAATGAAAAACTGTTTTTT
cdr3_aa: CASSAGREGNEKLFF

v_call: TRBV11-1
j_call: TRBJ1-1
clone_size: few
d_call: NA
cdr3_nt: TGTGCCAGCAGCTCCACAGGGTCTGTTGGCACTGAAGCTTTCTTT
cdr3_aa: CASSSTGSVGTEAFF

v_call: TRBV6-2/TRBV6-3
j_call: TRBJ1-2
clone_size: NA
d_call: NA
cdr3_nt: TGTGCCAGCAGTTACGGTGGCAGGCGCTATGGCTACACCTTC
cdr3_aa: CASSYGGRRYGYTF

v_call: TRBV28
j_call: TRBJ1-2
clone_size: once
d_call: NA
cdr3_nt: TGTGCCAGCAGCCAATATAGTAAAGGCTACACCTTC
cdr3_aa: CASSQYSKGYTF

v_call: TRBV24-1
j_call: TRBJ1-1
clone_size: NA
d_call: TRBD1
cdr3_nt: TGTGCCACCAGTGAATCCGGGACAGGGAACACTGAAGCTTTCTTT
cdr3_aa: CATSESGTGNTEAFF

v_call: TRBV5-4
j_call: TRBJ1-2
clone_size: once
d_call: NA
cdr3_nt: TGTGCCAGCAGCTTGGCCGCGCTCCACTATGGCTACACCTTC
cdr3_aa: CASSLAALHYGYTF

v_call: TRBV4-1
j_call: TRBJ1-6
clone_size: NA
d_call: TRBD1
cdr3_nt: TGCGCCAGCAGCCCAAGGACAGGCAATTCACCCCTCCACTTT
cdr3_aa: CASSPRTGNSPLHF

v_call: TRBV11-2
j_call: TRBJ2-7
clone_size: NA
d_call: NA
cdr3_nt: TGTGCCAGCAGCTTAAGCAGGGGTGGCGAGCAGTACTTC
cdr3_aa: CASSLSRGGEQYF

v_call: TRBV2
j_call: TRBJ1-3
clone_size: NA
d_call: NA
cdr3_nt: TGTGCCAGCCGAAACCCCCCGCTACCGTCTGGAAACACCATATATTTT
cdr3_aa: CASRNPPLPSGNTIYF

v_call: TRBV6-2/TRBV6-3
j_call: TRBJ2-3
clone_size: NA
d_call: TRBD2
cdr3_nt: TGTGCCAGCAGTTCCCCGTTCAGCGGGAGGGCCACAGATACGCAGTATTTT
cdr3_aa: CASSSPFSGRATDTQYF

v_call: TRBV10-1
j_call: TRBJ2-3
clone_size: once
d_call: NA
cdr3_nt: TGCGCCAGCAGTCCGGGGACTACAGATACGCAGTATTTT
cdr3_aa: CASSPGTTDTQYF

v_call: TRBV28
j_call: TRBJ2-7
clone_size: NA
d_call: NA
cdr3_nt: TGTGCCAGCAGTACAGCGGGACATGCTCACGAGCAGTACTTC
cdr3_aa: CASSTAGHAHEQYF